The 14 T cell receptor beta chains in this list originate from one sample, sequenced in a study of blood T cell repertoires in COVID-19. Profiled with immunoSEQ multiplex PCR; TCRdb holds only in-frame clones, not every one. The profile shows 79,000 or so clones, roughly 81% of them singletons. Material for sequencing was peripheral blood. The receptor set was obtained from a man between 60 and 70 years old with COVID-19, enrolled during active disease.

V and J are TRBV5-5 and TRBJ1-4, with D possibly TRBD1 on 6 matching bases. Per the germline V gene, CDR1 is SGHKS and CDR2 is YYEKEE (reference sequence). The V gene lost 4 bases and the J gene lost 8 bases, with 15 bases spanning the gap. The CDR3 length is 14 residues. The CDR3 DNA is TGTGCCAGCAGCCCTTCCCACAGGGAGGAAAAACTGTTTTTT. Translation: CASSPSHREEKLFF.

The chain is built from TRBV6-5 and TRBJ1-5; TRBD1 matches at 7 bases. The germline gives CDR1 MNHEY, CDR2 SVGAGI. CDR3 length equals 13 residues. Trimming cost V 6 bases and J 4 bases; bases outside gene matches: 3. DNA of the CDR3: TGTGCCAGCAGGGACAGGCGGAATCAGCCCCAGCATTTT. Its translation: CASRDRRNQPQHF.

The rearrangement links TRBV9 to TRBJ2-5, with 10 bases lining up with TRBD2. The CDR3 runs to 15 residues. Germline CDR1 is SGDLS and CDR2 is YYNGEE. V dropped 3 bases and J dropped 4; count of bases not matched to a gene: 6. The CDR3 DNA sequence: TGTGCCAGCAGCGCTGGACTAGCGGATCCAGAGACCCAGTACTTC. Amino acid sequence: CASSAGLADPETQYF.

The chain combines TRBV24-1 with TRBJ1-5; TRBD1 matches at 8 bases. V shed 2 bases, J shed 5 bases, and the junction held 4 bases outside the gene matches. Germline values: CDR1 KGHDR, CDR2 SFDVKD. This CDR3 region has 15 residues. CDR3 DNA sequence: TGTGCCACCAGTGATTCCCGACAGGGGCATCAGCCCCAGCATTTT. It codes for CATSDSRQGHQPQHF.

The J gene is TRBJ2-1, the V gene TRBV9, with TRBD2 matching 7 bases. Germline loops: CDR1 SGDLS, CDR2 YYNGEE. Trimming at V came to 10 bases and at J to 1 base, leaving 5 bases not matched to a gene. CDR3 size: 13 residues. CDR3: CAATGGSYNEQFF. The CDR3, as DNA: TGTGCCGCGACGGGAGGTTCCTACAATGAGCAGTTCTTC.

The chain employs TRBV11-3 and TRBJ2-3; tentative D call: TRBD1 (7 bases). Germline V lookup: CDR1 SGHNT, CDR2 YENEEA. Trimming removed 6 bases at V and 4 bases at J, with 11 bases between. The CDR3 covers 13 residues. The CDR3 DNA reads TGTGCCAGCAGGCGGGACAGCTCAGATACGCAGTATTTT. Its translation is CASRRDSSDTQYF. The variable domain in full, completed from reference TRBV11-3 and TRBJ2-3, reads EAGVVQSPRYKIIEKKQPVAFWCNPISGHNTLYWYLQNLGQGPELLIRYENEEAVDDSQLPKDRFSAERLKGVDSTLKIQPAELGDSAVYLCASRRDSSDTQYFGPGTRLTVL.

The chain is built from TRBV29-1 and TRBJ2-7; TRBD1 is a possible D gene (6 bases). The CDR3 is made up of 12 amino acids. V was cut by 4 bases and J by 5 bases, with 12 bases left in between. Germline V lookup: CDR1 SQVTM, CDR2 ANQGSEA. In DNA, the CDR3 is TGCAGCGTTGCCAGGGGATCCGACGAGCAGTACTTC. Translating gives CSVARGSDEQYF.

In DNA, the CDR3 is TGCAGCGCCGAAGGGGGACGAACACCCTCTAACTATGGCTACACCTTC. Protein product: CSAEGGRTPSNYGYTF. The V gene is TRBV29-1, the J gene TRBJ1-2; D is perhaps TRBD1 (6 bases). The germline V gene has CDR1 SQVTM and CDR2 ANQGSEA. The CDR3 sequence is 16 residues long. V was shortened by 7 bases and J by 0 bases, with 21 bases between the two germline ends.

The CDR3 loop reads CASSLTRVDNSPLHF. The CDR3 region has the DNA TGTGCCAGCAGCTTAACGCGCGTGGATAATTCACCCCTCCACTTT. The chain employs TRBV7-9 and TRBJ1-6; no definite D call. Germline CDR1 is SEHNR and CDR2 is FQNEAQ (reference sequence). The CDR3 length is 15 residues. The ends were cut back, 2 bases at V and 5 bases at J, with 10 bases in the middle. Together with reference TRBV7-9 and TRBJ1-6, the CDR3 gives the full variable domain: DTGVSQNPRHKITKRGQNVTFRCDPISEHNRLYWYRQTLGQGPEFLTYFQNEAQLEKSRLLSDRFSAERPKGSFSTLEIQRTEQGDSAMYLCASSLTRVDNSPLHFGNGTRLTVT.

CDR3 DNA sequence: TGTGCCAGCAGCCGACAGGGAACCGAGCAGTACTTC. This translates into CASSRQGTEQYF. V usage is TRBV11-2 and J usage is TRBJ2-7; the match to TRBD1 covers 7 bases. V gave up 5 bases and J gave up 6 bases; unmatched junction bases: 4. CDR1 is SGHAT, CDR2 FQNNGV, per germline. This CDR3 is 12 amino acids long. Combining the CDR3 with reference TRBV11-2 and TRBJ2-7 gives the whole variable domain EAGVAQSPRYKIIEKRQSVAFWCNPISGHATLYWYQQILGQGPKLLIQFQNNGVVDDSQLPKDRFSAERLKGVDSTLKIQPAKLEDSAVYLCASSRQGTEQYFGPGTRLTVT.

The chain has TRBV6-5 and TRBJ2-7; TRBD2 aligns across 11 bases. V was pared by 8 bases and J by 6 bases, with 12 bases of the junction left unmatched. The CDR3 has 15 amino acids. Germline loops: CDR1 MNHEY, CDR2 SVGAGI. The CDR3: CASEELAGASGEQYF. The CDR3 nucleotides are TGTGCCAGCGAGGAACTAGCGGGAGCTTCCGGCGAGCAGTACTTC.

This chain joins TRBV28 and TRBJ1-6; TRBD1 matches 8 bases. Unmatched junction bases numbered 11, after V lost 6 bases and J lost 10 bases. The CDR3 spans 15 residues. Germline assignment: CDR1 MDHEN and CDR2 SYDVKM. CDR3 sequence: CASSPGGRARSPLHF. In nucleotides, the CDR3 is TGTGCCAGCAGCCCAGGGGGCAGGGCACGATCACCCCTCCACTTT.

Regarding this clone: Other DNA sequences in this specimen translate into the identical CDR3. The rearrangement uses TRBV11-3 and TRBJ2-1, with D hard to call. The length of the CDR3 is 13 residues. The germline V gene has CDR1 SGHNT and CDR2 YENEEA. The germline V and J ends were trimmed by 2 bases and 3 bases, with 5 bases remaining between them. CDR3 protein: CASSLNSYNEQFF. The CDR3 coding sequence is TGTGCCAGCAGCTTAAACAGCTACAATGAGCAGTTCTTC.

The table lists this clone with a few counts. The chain joins TRBV5-4 to TRBJ2-7; TRBD1 aligns across 9 bases. The CDR3 contains 17 residues. Germline V lookup: CDR1 SGHNT, CDR2 YYREEE (reference sequence). The V segment lost 4 bases and the J segment 5 bases; nucleotides outside the gene matches: 16. This CDR3 is CASSATSSGTGTHEQYF. The CDR3 coding sequence is TGTGCCAGCAGCGCCACGTCGTCCGGGACAGGGACCCACGAGCAGTACTTC. The whole variable domain, remainder taken from reference TRBV5-4 and TRBJ2-7, is ETGVTQSPTHLIKTRGQQVTLRCSSQSGHNTVSWYQQALGQGPQFIFQYYREEENGRGNFPPRFSGLQFPNYSSELNVNALELDDSALYLCASSATSSGTGTHEQYFGPGTRLTVT.